The rows below give T cell receptor beta chains drawn from one sample of a study of T cell responses to AZD1222 COVID-19 vaccine. The table came from immunoSEQ multiplex PCR; TCRdb's copy has only in-frame clones and leaves some out. This sample has approximately 120,000 clones, with roughly 90% found just once. Sequences were derived from peripheral blood, sampled on day 0 of MenACWY control vaccination. The receptors here all came from an adult in good health. Both conserved end residues are part of each CDR3. D genes are given only for firm matches. Only part of the rows carry a size: once, few, many, or a class if the clone is expanded.

J: TRBJ1-3; V: TRBV12-2; D: NA; size: few; CDR3: CASRFWPGTSGNTIYF; DNA: TGTGCAAGTCGCTTTTGGCCCGGGACCTCTGGAAACACCATATATTTT
J: TRBJ1-5; V: TRBV19; D: NA; size: NA; CDR3: CASSIGGPREGPQHF; DNA: TGTGCCAGTAGTATAGGGGGGCCCCGGGAAGGGCCCCAGCATTTT
J: TRBJ1-2; V: TRBV3-1/TRBV3-2; D: TRBD1; size: NA; CDR3: CASSQSQGGGYGYTF; DNA: TGTGCCAGCAGCCAAAGCCAGGGGGGAGGGTATGGCTACACCTTC
J: TRBJ2-1; V: TRBV29-1; D: NA; size: NA; CDR3: CSVVKGGNEQFF; DNA: TGCAGCGTTGTAAAGGGGGGAAATGAGCAGTTCTTC
J: TRBJ2-1; V: TRBV28; D: TRBD1; size: NA; CDR3: CASSLQGQSSYNEQFF; DNA: TGTGCCAGCAGTTTACAGGGACAGAGCTCCTACAATGAGCAGTTCTTC
J: TRBJ1-1; V: TRBV28; D: NA; size: few; CDR3: CASSSHREAFF; DNA: TGTGCCAGCAGTTCACATCGGGAAGCTTTCTTT
J: TRBJ1-6; V: TRBV27; D: TRBD1; size: few; CDR3: CASKPQLGQGDSPLHF; DNA: TGTGCCAGCAAACCGCAATTGGGACAGGGGGATTCACCCCTCCACTTT
J: TRBJ2-5; V: TRBV3-1/TRBV3-2; D: NA; size: NA; CDR3: CASSPGGKGETQYF; DNA: TGTGCCAGCAGCCCTGGGGGCAAAGGGGAGACCCAGTACTTC
J: TRBJ1-2; V: TRBV7-3; D: TRBD1; size: NA; CDR3: CASSLGGQDGPGYTF; DNA: TGTGCCAGCAGCTTAGGAGGACAGGATGGGCCTGGCTACACCTTC
J: TRBJ2-7; V: TRBV3-1/TRBV3-2; D: NA; size: NA; CDR3: CAPRREQYF; DNA: TGTGCCCCTCGGAGGGAGCAGTACTTC
J: TRBJ1-4; V: TRBV4-3; D: NA; size: NA; CDR3: CASSQDWTANEKLFF; DNA: TGCGCCAGCAGCCAAGATTGGACGGCTAATGAAAAACTGTTTTTT
J: TRBJ2-3; V: TRBV7-8; D: NA; size: NA; CDR3: CASSPSFTDTQYF; DNA: TGTGCCAGCAGCCCGTCCTTTACAGATACGCAGTATTTT
J: TRBJ2-5; V: TRBV4-1; D: NA; size: NA; CDR3: CASSQDSEETQYF; DNA: TGCGCCAGCAGCCAGGACTCTGAAGAGACCCAGTACTTC
J: TRBJ1-1; V: TRBV28; D: NA; size: NA; CDR3: CASRYDLATDTEAFF; DNA: TGTGCCAGCAGGTACGACCTGGCCACAGACACTGAAGCTTTCTTT
J: TRBJ1-2; V: TRBV25-1; D: TRBD1; size: NA; CDR3: CASSESGDRGLYGYTF; DNA: TGTGCCAGCAGTGAGAGTGGGGACAGGGGATTATATGGCTACACCTTC
J: TRBJ2-2; V: TRBV3-1/TRBV3-2; D: TRBD1; size: NA; CDR3: CASSQAVTGVTGELFF; DNA: TGTGCCAGCAGCCAAGCAGTGACAGGGGTCACCGGGGAGCTGTTTTTT
J: TRBJ1-1; V: TRBV29-1; D: NA; size: NA; CDR3: CSVEGDRTLPFNTEAFF; DNA: TGCAGCGTTGAAGGAGACAGGACCCTCCCCTTCAACACTGAAGCTTTCTTT
J: TRBJ1-5; V: TRBV7-9; D: TRBD1; size: NA; CDR3: CASSPWTGAQHF; DNA: TGTGCCAGCAGCCCTTGGACAGGGGCCCAGCATTTT
J: TRBJ2-7; V: TRBV11-1; D: NA; size: NA; CDR3: CASSPQGGLQYF; DNA: TGTGCCAGCAGCCCACAGGGGGGGCTCCAGTACTTC
J: TRBJ2-1; V: TRBV27; D: NA; size: NA; CDR3: CASSFGGDNEQFF; DNA: TGTGCCAGCAGTTTTGGGGGAGACAATGAGCAGTTCTTC
J: TRBJ1-5; V: TRBV7-9; D: NA; size: NA; CDR3: CASSLDRGGPQHF; DNA: TGTGCCAGCAGCTTAGATCGGGGAGGGCCCCAGCATTTT
J: TRBJ2-5; V: TRBV7-8; D: TRBD1; size: NA; CDR3: CASSLGQGALETQYF; DNA: TGTGCCAGCAGCCTAGGACAGGGGGCCTTGGAGACCCAGTACTTC
J: TRBJ2-3; V: TRBV7-3; D: NA; size: NA; CDR3: CASSRSLGGGTDTQYF; DNA: TGTGCCAGCAGCCGCAGCCTAGGGGGAGGCACAGATACGCAGTATTTT
J: TRBJ2-5; V: TRBV4-2; D: TRBD2; size: once; CDR3: CASSQMGTRGQETQYF; DNA: TGTGCCAGCAGCCAAATGGGGACTAGGGGCCAAGAGACCCAGTACTTC